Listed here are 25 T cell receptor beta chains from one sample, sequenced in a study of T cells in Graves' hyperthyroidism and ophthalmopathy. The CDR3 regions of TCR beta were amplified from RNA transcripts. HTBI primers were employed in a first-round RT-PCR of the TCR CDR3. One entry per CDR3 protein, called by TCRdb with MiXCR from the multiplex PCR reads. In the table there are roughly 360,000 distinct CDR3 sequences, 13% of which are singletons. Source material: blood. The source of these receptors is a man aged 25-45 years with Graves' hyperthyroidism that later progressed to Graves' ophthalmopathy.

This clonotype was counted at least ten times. CDR3 sequence (DNA): TGTGCCAGCAGCCCTCAGGAAGGATTTGGCAATCAGCCCCAGCATTTT. It codes for CASSPQEGFGNQPQHF. The chain employs TRBV7-8 and TRBJ1-5; D not resolved. The CDR3 spans 16 residues. CDR1 and CDR2 from the germline V gene are SGHVS and FQNEAQ. Trimming stripped 5 bases from V and 2 bases from J, with 16 bases between.

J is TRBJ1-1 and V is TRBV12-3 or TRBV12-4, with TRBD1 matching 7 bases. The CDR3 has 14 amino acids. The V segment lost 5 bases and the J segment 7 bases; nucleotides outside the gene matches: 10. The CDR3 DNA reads TGTGCCAGCAGTCCTAAACAGGGGACCGATGAAGCTTTCTTT. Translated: CASSPKQGTDEAFF.

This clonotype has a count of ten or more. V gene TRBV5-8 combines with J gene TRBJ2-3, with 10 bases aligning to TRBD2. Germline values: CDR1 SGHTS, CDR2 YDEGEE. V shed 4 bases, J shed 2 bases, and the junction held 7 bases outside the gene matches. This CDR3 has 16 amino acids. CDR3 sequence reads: CASSRSSGGFTDTQYF. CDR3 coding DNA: TGTGCCAGCAGCCGATCTAGCGGGGGATTCACAGATACGCAGTATTTT. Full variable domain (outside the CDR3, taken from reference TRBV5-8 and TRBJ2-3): EAGVTQSPTHLIKTRGQQATLRCSPISGHTSVYWYQQALGLGLQFLLWYDEGEERNRGNFPPRFSGRQFPNYSSELNVNALELEDSALYLCASSRSSGGFTDTQYFGPGTRLTVL.

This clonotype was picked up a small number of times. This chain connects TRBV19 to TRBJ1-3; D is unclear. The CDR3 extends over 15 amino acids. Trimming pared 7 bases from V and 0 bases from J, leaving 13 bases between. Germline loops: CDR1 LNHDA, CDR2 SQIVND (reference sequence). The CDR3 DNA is TGTGCCAGTAAGGACGGCTTTAGCTCTGGAAACACCATATATTTT. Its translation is CASKDGFSSGNTIYF.

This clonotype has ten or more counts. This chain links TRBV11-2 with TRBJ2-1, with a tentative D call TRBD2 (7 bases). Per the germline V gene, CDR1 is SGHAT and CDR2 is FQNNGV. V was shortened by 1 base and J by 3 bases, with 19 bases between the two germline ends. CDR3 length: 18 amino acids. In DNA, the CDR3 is TGTGCCAGCAGCTTAGTGGGGTTGGGGGGGGGCGGCTACAATGAGCAGTTCTTC. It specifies CASSLVGLGGGGYNEQFF.

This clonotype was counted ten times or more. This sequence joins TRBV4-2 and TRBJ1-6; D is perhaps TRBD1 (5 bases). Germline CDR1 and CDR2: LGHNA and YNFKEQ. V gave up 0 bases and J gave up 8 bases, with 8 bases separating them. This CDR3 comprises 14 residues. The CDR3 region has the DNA TGTGCCAGCAGCCAAGACCTCAGGGATTCACCCCTCCACTTT. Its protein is CASSQDLRDSPLHF.

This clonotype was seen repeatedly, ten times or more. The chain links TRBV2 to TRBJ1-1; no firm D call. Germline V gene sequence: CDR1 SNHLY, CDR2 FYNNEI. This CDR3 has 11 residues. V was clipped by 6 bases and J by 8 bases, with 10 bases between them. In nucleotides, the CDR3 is TGTGCCAGCAGGGTGGTACCAGAAGCTTTCTTT. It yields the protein CASRVVPEAFF.

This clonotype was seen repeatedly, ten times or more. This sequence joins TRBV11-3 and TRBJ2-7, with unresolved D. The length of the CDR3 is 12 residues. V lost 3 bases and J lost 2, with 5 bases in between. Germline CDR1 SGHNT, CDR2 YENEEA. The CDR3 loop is CASSFDTYEQYF. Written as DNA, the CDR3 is TGTGCCAGCAGCTTCGATACCTACGAGCAGTACTTC.

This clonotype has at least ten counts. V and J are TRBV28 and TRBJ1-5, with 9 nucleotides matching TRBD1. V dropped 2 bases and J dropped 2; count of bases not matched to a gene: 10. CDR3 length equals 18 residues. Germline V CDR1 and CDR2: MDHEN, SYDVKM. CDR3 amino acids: CASSLPLHRGRGNQPQHF. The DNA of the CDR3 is TGTGCCAGCAGTTTACCTCTCCACAGGGGGCGCGGCAATCAGCCCCAGCATTTT. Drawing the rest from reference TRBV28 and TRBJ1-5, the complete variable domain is DVKVTQSSRYLVKRTGEKVFLECVQDMDHENMFWYRQDPGLGLRLIYFSYDVKMKEKGDIPEGYSVSREKKERFSLILESASTNQTSMYLCASSLPLHRGRGNQPQHFGDGTRLSIL.

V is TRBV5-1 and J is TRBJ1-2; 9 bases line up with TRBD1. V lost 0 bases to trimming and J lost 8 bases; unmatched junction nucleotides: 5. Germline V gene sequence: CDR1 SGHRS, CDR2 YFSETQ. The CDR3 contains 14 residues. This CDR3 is CASSLDRGRDGYTF. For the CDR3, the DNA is TGCGCCAGCAGCTTGGACAGGGGGCGTGACGGCTACACCTTC.

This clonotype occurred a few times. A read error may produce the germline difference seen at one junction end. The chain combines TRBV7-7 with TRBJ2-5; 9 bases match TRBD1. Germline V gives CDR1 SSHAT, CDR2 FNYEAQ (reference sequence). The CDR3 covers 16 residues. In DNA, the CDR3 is TGTGCTAGCAGCTCGGGAGTGGACAGGGGCCTAGAGACCCAGTACTTC. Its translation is CASSSGVDRGLETQYF. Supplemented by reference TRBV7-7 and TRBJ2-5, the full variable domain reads GAGVSQSPRYKVTKRGQDVTLRCDPISSHATLYWYQQALGQGPEFLTYFNYEAQPDKSGLPSDRFSAERPEGSISTLTIQRTEQRDSAMYRCASSSGVDRGLETQYFGPGTRLLVL.

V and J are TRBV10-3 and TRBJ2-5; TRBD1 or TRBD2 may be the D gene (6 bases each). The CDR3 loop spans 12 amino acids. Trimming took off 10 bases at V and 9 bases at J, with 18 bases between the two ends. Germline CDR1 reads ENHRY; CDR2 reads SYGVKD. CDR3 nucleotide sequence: TGTGCCACTATGGCGGCAGGGGAGGCCCAGTACTTC. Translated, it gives CATMAAGEAQYF.

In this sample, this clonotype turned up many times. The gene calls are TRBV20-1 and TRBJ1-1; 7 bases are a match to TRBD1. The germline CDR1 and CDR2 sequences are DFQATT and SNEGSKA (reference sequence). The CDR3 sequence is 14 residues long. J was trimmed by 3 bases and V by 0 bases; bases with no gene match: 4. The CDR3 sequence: CSARDVRGDTEAFF. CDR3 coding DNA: TGCAGTGCTAGAGATGTCAGGGGGGACACTGAAGCTTTCTTT.

The CDR3 DNA is TGTGCCAGCAGCTTAGGGGTAGCCTCCGAGCAGTACTTC. This encodes CASSLGVASEQYF. The chain carries TRBV11-2 and TRBJ2-7; D not resolved. Per the germline V gene, CDR1 is SGHAT and CDR2 is FQNNGV. V was clipped by 1 base and J by 6 bases, with 10 bases between them. The CDR3 is 13 amino acids.

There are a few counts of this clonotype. The CDR3 region is CASRTGGGNTIYF. The CDR3 nucleotides read TGTGCCAGCCGGACAGGGGGAGGAAACACCATATATTTT. The J gene is TRBJ1-3, the V gene TRBV27; TRBD1 aligns across 10 bases. The germline V gene encodes CDR1 MNHEY and CDR2 SMNVEV (reference sequence). With V trimmed by 8 bases and J by 4 bases, 2 bases remained unmatched. This CDR3 has 13 residues.

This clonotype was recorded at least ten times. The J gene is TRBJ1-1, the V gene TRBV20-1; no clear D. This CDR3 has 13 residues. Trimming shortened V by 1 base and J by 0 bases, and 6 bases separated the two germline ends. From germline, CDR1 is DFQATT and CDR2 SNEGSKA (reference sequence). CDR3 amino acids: CSARVRVNTEAFF. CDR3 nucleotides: TGCAGTGCTAGAGTACGGGTGAACACTGAAGCTTTCTTT.

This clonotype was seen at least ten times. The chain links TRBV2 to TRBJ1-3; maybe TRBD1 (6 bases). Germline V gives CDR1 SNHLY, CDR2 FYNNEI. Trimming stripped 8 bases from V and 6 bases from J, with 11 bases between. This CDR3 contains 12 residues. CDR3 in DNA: TGTGCCAGCCGGACAGCTACAAACACCATATATTTT. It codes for CASRTATNTIYF.

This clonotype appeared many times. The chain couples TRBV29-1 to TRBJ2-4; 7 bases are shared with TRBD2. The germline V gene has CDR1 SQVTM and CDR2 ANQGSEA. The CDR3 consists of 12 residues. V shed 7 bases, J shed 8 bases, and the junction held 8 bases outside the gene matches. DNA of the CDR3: TGCAGCGCAGGGAGGGGAGTGGACATTCAGTACTTC. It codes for CSAGRGVDIQYF.

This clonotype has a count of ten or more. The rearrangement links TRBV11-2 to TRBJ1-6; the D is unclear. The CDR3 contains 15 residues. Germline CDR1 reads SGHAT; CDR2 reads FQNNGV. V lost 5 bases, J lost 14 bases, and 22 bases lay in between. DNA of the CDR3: TGTGCCAGCAGCCCCGATAGCGGGTTTCAAAGGGCCCTCCACTTT. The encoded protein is CASSPDSGFQRALHF.

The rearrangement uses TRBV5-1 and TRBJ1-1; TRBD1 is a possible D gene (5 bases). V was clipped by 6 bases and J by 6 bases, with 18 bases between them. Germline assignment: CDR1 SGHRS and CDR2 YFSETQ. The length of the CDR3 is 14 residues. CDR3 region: CASKSGGREAEAFF. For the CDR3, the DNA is TGCGCCAGCAAATCGGGGGGGAGAGAGGCTGAAGCTTTCTTT.

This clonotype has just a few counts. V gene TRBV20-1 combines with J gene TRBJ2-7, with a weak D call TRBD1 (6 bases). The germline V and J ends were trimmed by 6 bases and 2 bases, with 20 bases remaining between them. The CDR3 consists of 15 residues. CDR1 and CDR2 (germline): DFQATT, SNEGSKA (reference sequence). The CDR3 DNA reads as TGCAGTGCCGGATGGGGGCAGATACTGACCTACGAGCAGTACTTC. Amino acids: CSAGWGQILTYEQYF.

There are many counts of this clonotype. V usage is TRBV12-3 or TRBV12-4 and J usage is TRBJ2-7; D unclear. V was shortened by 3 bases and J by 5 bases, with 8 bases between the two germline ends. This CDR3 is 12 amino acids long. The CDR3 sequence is CASSLVVNEQYF. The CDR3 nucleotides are TGTGCCAGCAGTTTGGTGGTTAACGAGCAGTACTTC.

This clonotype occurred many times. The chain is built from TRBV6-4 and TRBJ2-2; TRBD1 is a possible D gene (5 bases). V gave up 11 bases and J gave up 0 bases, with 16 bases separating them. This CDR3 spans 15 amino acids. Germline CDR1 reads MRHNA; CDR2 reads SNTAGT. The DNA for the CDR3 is TGTGCCTGCTCCCTATGGGGCGCGAACACCGGGGAGCTGTTTTTT. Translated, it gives CACSLWGANTGELFF.

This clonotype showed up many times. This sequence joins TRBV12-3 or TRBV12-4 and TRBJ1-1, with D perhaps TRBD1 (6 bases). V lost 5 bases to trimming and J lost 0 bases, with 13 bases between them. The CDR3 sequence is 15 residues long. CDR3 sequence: CASSRETGLNTEAFF. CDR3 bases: TGTGCCAGCAGTCGAGAGACAGGTCTGAACACTGAAGCTTTCTTT.

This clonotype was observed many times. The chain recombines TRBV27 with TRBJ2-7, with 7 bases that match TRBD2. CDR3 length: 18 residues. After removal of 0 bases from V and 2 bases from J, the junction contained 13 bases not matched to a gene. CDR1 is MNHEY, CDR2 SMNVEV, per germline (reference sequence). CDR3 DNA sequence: TGTGCCAGCAGTTTATCGAGGGGTCTCCGGCTAGCGGCCTACGAGCAGTACTTC. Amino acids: CASSLSRGLRLAAYEQYF.